This T cell receptor (beta chain) was documented in a study of OX40 agonist ivuxolimab in advanced cancers. Broader study findings: Expanded peripheral T-cell antigen specificity went undetermined.

Germline V gives CDR1 SQVTM, CDR2 ANQGSEA. V lost 2 bases and J lost 1; bases outside the gene matches: 4. This CDR3 contains 15 residues. For this clone: Its target is not known.

Assay used: immunoSEQ multiplex PCR; TCRdb lists only in-frame clones, some missing. Here the sample spans 60,000 to 75,000 clones, roughly nine tenths being singletons. The receptor's source is an adult with an advanced solid tumor such as melanoma, head and neck, liver or kidney cancer. The sample consisted of CD4+ or CD8+ T cells sorted from blood, taken in a trial of the OX40 agonist ivuxolimab. This chain joins TRBV29-1 and TRBJ2-1; TRBD1 matches 8 bases. The CDR3: CSVEPQGDSYNEQFF. CDR3 bases: TGCAGCGTTGAACCACAGGGGGATTCCTACAATGAGCAGTTCTTC.